This T cell receptor (beta chain) comes out of a study of immune characterization of retroperitoneal liposarcoma. From the PCR reads, TCRdb called clonotypes with MiXCR, one entry per CDR3 protein. Of approximately 10,000 distinct CDR3 sequences listed, 26% were seen once; the top ten hold about 21%. This clonotype is deemed medium-sized (0.01 to 0.1%). Between the trimmed V and J ends, which lost 0 bases and 14 bases, there was a span of 15 bases. The CDR3 extends over 13 amino acids. The chain carries TRBV12-3 or TRBV12-4 and TRBJ2-3; D is possibly TRBD1 (6 bases). The source material was blood. The TCR originated in a male donor with retroperitoneal liposarcoma. The CDR3 region has the DNA TGTGCCAGCAGTTTAGCGCTAACAGGGCCTGCGTATTTT. This translates into CASSLALTGPAYF.